Sequencing of this T cell receptor beta chain was carried out in a study of blood T cells in healthy people across ages. Primed by a sample-barcoded 5' primer and a J-beta primer mix, a second PCR proceeded for about 6 to 11 cycles. Carrying 12 random nucleotides, a template-switch adaptor labeled each individual cDNA molecule. TCRdb used MiXCR to reprocess the 5' RACE reads, holding one entry per CDR3 protein. The data show 800,000 to 900,000 distinct CDR3 sequences, about 59% seen once. The study, taken as a whole, reports: Per-million-T-cell TCR beta diversity fell roughly linearly with age.

A note on this clonotype: Its antigen is as yet unknown.

The sample was blood. This TCR was recovered from a man aged 25-45 years in good health.

The CDR3 DNA reads TGCAGTGCTCCCTCCCCCCGGGGCCAAGAGACCCAGTACTTC. Translating gives CSAPSPRGQETQYF. V is TRBV20-1 and J is TRBJ2-5; D perhaps matches TRBD2 (5 bases). This CDR3 is built from 14 residues. Germline assignment: CDR1 DFQATT and CDR2 SNEGSKA (reference sequence). The V and J ends lost 5 bases and 1 base respectively, with 14 bases between them.